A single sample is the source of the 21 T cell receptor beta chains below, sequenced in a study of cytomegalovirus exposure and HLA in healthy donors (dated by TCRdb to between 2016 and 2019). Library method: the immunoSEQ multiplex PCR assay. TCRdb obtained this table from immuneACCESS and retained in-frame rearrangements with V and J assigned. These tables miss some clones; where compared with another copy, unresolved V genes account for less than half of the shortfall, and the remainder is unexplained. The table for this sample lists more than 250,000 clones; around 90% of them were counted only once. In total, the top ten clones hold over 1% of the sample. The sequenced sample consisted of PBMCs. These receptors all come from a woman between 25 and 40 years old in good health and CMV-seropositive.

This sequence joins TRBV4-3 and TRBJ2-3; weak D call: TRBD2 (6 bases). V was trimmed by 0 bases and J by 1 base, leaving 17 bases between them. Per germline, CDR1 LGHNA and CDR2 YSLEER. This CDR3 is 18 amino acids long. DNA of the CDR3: TGCGCCAGCAGCCAAGATGTCCGCCTAGCGTGGGGCACAGATACGCAGTATTTT. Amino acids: CASSQDVRLAWGTDTQYF.

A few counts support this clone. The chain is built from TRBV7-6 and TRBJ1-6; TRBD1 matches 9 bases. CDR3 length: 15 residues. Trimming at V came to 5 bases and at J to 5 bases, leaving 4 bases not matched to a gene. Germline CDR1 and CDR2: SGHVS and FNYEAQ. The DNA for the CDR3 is TGTGCCAGCAGCCCCGGGACAGGGCATAATTCACCCCTCCACTTT. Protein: CASSPGTGHNSPLHF.

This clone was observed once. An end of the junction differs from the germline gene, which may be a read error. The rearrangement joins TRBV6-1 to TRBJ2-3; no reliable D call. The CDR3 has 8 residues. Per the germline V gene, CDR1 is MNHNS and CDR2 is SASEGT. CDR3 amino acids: CASSEDNF. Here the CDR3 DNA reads TGTGCCAGCAGTGAAGACAATTTT.

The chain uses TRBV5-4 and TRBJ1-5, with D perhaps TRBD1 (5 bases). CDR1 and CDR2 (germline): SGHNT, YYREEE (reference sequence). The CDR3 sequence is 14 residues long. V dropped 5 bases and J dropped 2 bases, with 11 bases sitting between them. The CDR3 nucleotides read TGTGCCAGCAGGGACATGGGAGGCAATCAGCCCCAGCATTTT. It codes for CASRDMGGNQPQHF.

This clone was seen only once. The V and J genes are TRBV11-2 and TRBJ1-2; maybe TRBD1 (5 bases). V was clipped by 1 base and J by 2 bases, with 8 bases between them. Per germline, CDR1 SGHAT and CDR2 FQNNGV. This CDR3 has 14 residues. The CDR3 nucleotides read TGTGCCAGCAGCTTAGCAGGGCGCAACTATGGCTACACCTTC. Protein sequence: CASSLAGRNYGYTF.

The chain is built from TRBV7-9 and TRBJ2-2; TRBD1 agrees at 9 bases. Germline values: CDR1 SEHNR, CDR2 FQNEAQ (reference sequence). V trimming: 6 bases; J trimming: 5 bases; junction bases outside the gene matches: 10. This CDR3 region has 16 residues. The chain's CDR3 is CASRLRGQGETGELFF. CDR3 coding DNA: TGTGCCAGCAGGCTCAGGGGACAGGGAGAAACCGGGGAGCTGTTTTTT.

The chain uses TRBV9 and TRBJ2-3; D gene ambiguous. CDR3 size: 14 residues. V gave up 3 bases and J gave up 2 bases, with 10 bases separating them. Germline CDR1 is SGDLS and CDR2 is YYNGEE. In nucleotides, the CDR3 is TGTGCCAGCAGCGCCGGTCGCGCCACAGATACGCAGTATTTT. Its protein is CASSAGRATDTQYF.

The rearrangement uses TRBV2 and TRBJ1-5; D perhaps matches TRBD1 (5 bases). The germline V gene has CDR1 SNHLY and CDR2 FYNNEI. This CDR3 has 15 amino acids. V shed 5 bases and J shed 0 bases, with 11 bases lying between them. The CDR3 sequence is CASSKDSYSNQPQHF. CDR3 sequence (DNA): TGTGCCAGCAGTAAAGACAGCTATAGCAATCAGCCCCAGCATTTT.

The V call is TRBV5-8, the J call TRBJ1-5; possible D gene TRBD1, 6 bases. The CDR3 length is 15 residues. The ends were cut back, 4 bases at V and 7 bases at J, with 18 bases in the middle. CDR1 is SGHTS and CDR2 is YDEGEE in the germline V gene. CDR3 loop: CASSGGAGVVQPQHF. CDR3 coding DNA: TGTGCCAGCAGCGGGGGCGCGGGGGTAGTCCAGCCCCAGCATTTT.

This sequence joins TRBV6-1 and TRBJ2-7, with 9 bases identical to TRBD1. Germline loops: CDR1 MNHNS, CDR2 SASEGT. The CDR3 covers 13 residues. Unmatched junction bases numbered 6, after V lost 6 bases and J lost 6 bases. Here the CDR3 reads CASRAGTGSEQYF. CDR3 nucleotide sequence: TGTGCCAGCAGGGCCGGGACAGGGAGCGAGCAGTACTTC.

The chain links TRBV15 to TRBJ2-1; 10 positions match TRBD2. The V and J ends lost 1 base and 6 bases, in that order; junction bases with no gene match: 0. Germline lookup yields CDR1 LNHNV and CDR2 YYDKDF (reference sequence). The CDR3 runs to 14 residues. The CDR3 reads CATSRASGGNEQFF. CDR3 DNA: TGTGCCACCAGCAGAGCTAGCGGGGGCAATGAGCAGTTCTTC.

The CDR3 loop reads CASSGGLAGGYEQYF. DNA for the CDR3: TGTGCCAGCAGCGGCGGACTAGCGGGAGGTTACGAGCAGTACTTC. The chain recombines TRBV11-3 with TRBJ2-7; 14 nucleotides line up with TRBD2. V dropped 5 bases and J dropped 4; count of bases not matched to a gene: 4. The CDR3 length is 15 residues. Germline lookup yields CDR1 SGHNT and CDR2 YENEEA.

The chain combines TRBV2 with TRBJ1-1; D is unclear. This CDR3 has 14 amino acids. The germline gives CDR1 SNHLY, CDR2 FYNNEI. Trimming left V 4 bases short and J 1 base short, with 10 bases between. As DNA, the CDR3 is TGTGCCAGCAGTGTGAGAGACCAGAACACTGAAGCTTTCTTT. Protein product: CASSVRDQNTEAFF.

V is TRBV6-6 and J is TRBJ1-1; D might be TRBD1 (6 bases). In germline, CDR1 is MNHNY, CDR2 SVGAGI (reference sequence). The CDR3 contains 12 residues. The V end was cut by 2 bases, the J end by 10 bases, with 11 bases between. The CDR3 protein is CASSYDRRPAFF. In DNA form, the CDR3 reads TGTGCCAGCAGTTACGACAGGCGGCCAGCTTTCTTT.

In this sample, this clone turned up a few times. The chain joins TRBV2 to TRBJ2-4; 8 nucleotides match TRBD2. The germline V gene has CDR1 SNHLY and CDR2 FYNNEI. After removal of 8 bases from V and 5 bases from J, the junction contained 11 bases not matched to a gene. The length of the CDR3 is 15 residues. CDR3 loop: CASVPGRGAENIQYF. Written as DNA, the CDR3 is TGTGCCAGCGTCCCCGGGAGGGGGGCTGAAAACATTCAGTACTTC.

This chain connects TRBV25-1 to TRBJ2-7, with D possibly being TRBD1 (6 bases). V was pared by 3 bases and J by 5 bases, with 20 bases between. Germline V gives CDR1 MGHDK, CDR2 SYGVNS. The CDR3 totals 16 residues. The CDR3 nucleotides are TGTGCCAGCAGTGACCTTGAATGGGGCAGGGGCAACGAGCAGTACTTC. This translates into CASSDLEWGRGNEQYF.

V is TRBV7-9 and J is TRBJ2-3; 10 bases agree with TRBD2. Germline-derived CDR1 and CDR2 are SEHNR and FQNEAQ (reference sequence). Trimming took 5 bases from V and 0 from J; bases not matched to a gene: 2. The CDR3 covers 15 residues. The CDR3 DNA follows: TGTGCCAGCAGCGCTAGCGGGGGTAGCACAGATACGCAGTATTTT. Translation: CASSASGGSTDTQYF.

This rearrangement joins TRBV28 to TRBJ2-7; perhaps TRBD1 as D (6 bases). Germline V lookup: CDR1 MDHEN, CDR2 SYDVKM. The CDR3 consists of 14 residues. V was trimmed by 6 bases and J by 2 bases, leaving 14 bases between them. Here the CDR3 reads CASRRLGTTYEQYF. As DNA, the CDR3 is TGTGCCAGCAGGCGACTGGGGACAACCTACGAGCAGTACTTC.

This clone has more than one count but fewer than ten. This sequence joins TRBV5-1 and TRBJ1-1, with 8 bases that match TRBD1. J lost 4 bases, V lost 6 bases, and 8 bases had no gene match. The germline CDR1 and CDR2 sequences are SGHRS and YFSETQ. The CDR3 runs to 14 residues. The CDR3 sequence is CASTTGGGGTEAFF. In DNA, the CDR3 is TGCGCCAGCACCACAGGGGGGGGTGGCACTGAAGCTTTCTTT.

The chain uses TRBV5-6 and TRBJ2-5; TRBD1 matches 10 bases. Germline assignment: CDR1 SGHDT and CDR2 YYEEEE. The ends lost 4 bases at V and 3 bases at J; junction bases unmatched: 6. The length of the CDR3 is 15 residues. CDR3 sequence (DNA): TGTGCCAGCAGCAGAAAGGACAGGGGGAAAGAGACCCAGTACTTC. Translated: CASSRKDRGKETQYF.

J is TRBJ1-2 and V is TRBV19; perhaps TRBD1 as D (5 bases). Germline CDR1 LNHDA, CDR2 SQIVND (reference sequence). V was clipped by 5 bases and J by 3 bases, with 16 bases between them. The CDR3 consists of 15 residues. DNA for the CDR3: TGTGCCAGTAGTCAGCATCTTGGGACCGACTATGGCTACACCTTC. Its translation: CASSQHLGTDYGYTF.